The 25 T cell receptor beta chains below were found in one sample sequenced in a study of T-cell reconstitution after alpha-beta-depleted transplantation in children. Unique molecular identifiers were used to barcode this TCRbeta library. Using its own MiXCR run on the PCR reads, TCRdb lists one record per CDR3 protein. The sample holds 500,000 to 750,000 distinct CDR3 sequences, approximately 12% seen once. The specimen comprised PBMCs, mostly from graft donor cells, sampled 360 days after TCRalphabeta/CD19-depleted stem cell transplant. The receptors originated from a male patient aged 10 to 17 who had a stem cell transplant for acute myeloid leukemia, so the T cells may come from the graft donor.

This clonotype was observed a few times. The gene calls are TRBV28 and TRBJ1-2; perhaps TRBD1 as D (5 bases). Germline CDR1 is MDHEN and CDR2 is SYDVKM. The CDR3 totals 14 residues. V was shortened by 5 bases and J by 4 bases, with 14 bases between the two germline ends. The CDR3 DNA reads as TGTGCCAGCAGTCCCGACAGTTTCGGCTATGGCTACACCTTC. This sequence encodes CASSPDSFGYGYTF.

This chain uses TRBV28 with TRBJ2-3; D gene unclear. The V gene lost 5 bases and the J gene lost 6 bases, with 12 bases spanning the gap. Germline V gives CDR1 MDHEN, CDR2 SYDVKM. The CDR3 runs 13 residues. The CDR3 here is CASSGPRRDTQYF. CDR3 in DNA: TGTGCCAGCAGTGGGCCGAGAAGGGATACGCAGTATTTT.

V usage is TRBV19 and J usage is TRBJ2-7; 7 bases align to TRBD1. The V gene end was trimmed by 5 bases and the J gene end by 3 bases; junction bases not matched to a gene: 10. Germline CDR1 and CDR2: LNHDA and SQIVND (reference sequence). CDR3 length equals 15 residues. The CDR3 protein is CASSFTGQMGYEQYF. In nucleotides, the CDR3 is TGTGCCAGTAGTTTCACGGGACAGATGGGCTACGAGCAGTACTTC.

This clonotype has a handful of counts. The V gene is TRBV28, the J gene TRBJ2-1; 10 bases are a match to TRBD2. The germline gives CDR1 MDHEN, CDR2 SYDVKM. The junction had 10 bases not matched to a gene; V was cut back by 7 bases and J by 1 base. The CDR3 is made up of 17 amino acids. The CDR3 region is CASTKAGGRLSYNEQFF. CDR3 in DNA: TGTGCCAGCACCAAAGCGGGAGGGCGTCTTTCCTACAATGAGCAGTTCTTC.

The chain links TRBV20-1 to TRBJ2-1; TRBD2 matches at 9 bases. The CDR3 runs to 17 residues. Looked up from germline, CDR1 is DFQATT and CDR2 is SNEGSKA (reference sequence). Trimming removed 6 bases from V and 2 bases from J; junction bases left unmatched: 14. The CDR3 here is CSAQGVAGEDTYNEQFF. For the CDR3, the DNA is TGCAGTGCCCAGGGGGTAGCGGGAGAGGATACCTACAATGAGCAGTTCTTC.

The V gene is TRBV7-2, the J gene TRBJ2-7; 9 bases line up with TRBD2. CDR3 length equals 14 residues. Germline V gene data show CDR1 as SGHTA and CDR2 as FQGNSA. V trimming: 7 bases; J trimming: 3 bases; junction bases outside the gene matches: 7. CDR3: CASTRLAENYEQYF. CDR3 nucleotide sequence: TGTGCCAGCACCCGACTAGCGGAAAACTACGAGCAGTACTTC.

This clonotype was recorded a few times. This chain uses TRBV7-9 with TRBJ2-5, with TRBD1 matching 9 bases. Germline loops: CDR1 SEHNR, CDR2 FQNEAQ (reference sequence). The CDR3 runs to 17 residues. The V and J ends lost 5 bases and 1 base, in that order; junction bases with no gene match: 11. DNA for the CDR3: TGTGCCAGCAGCGTATGGAACAGGGGGCCCCTCCAAGAGACCCAGTACTTC. Its protein is CASSVWNRGPLQETQYF.

The J gene is TRBJ2-7, the V gene TRBV6-2 or TRBV6-3, with 9 bases identical to TRBD1. V was clipped by 6 bases and J by 1 base; unmatched bases: 7. The CDR3 has 15 amino acids. The germline gives CDR1 MNHEY, CDR2 SVGEGT. The CDR3 coding sequence is TGTGCCAGCAGCCACCGGGACAGGGTATCCTACGAGCAGTACTTC. Protein product: CASSHRDRVSYEQYF.

This clonotype has a count of ten or more. The chain recombines TRBV19 with TRBJ2-7; 10 positions agree with TRBD2. The CDR3 loop spans 19 amino acids. Germline-derived CDR1 and CDR2 are LNHDA and SQIVND (reference sequence). Germline trimming cut 6 bases from V and 0 bases from J; bases unmatched to any gene: 17. This chain's CDR3 is CASSLPSRTSGTSSYEQYF. For the CDR3, the DNA is TGTGCCAGTAGCCTTCCAAGTAGAACTAGCGGGACGAGCTCCTACGAGCAGTACTTC.

This clonotype occurred a few times. V usage is TRBV20-1 and J usage is TRBJ2-7; 12 bases agree with TRBD2. Germline V gene sequence: CDR1 DFQATT, CDR2 SNEGSKA (reference sequence). The trim removed 5 bases at V and 5 bases at J, leaving 13 bases unmatched. This CDR3 has 16 residues. The DNA for the CDR3 is TGCAGTGCTCCGGAGGCTAGCGGGAGGGCCGGACACGAGCAGTACTTC. This encodes CSAPEASGRAGHEQYF.

There are a few counts of this clonotype. V and J are TRBV29-1 and TRBJ2-5; D is unresolved. CDR1 is SQVTM and CDR2 is ANQGSEA in the germline V gene. V was clipped by 7 bases and J by 5 bases, with 17 bases between them. The CDR3 runs 13 residues. The CDR3 loop reads CSAEAQEWETQYF. CDR3 DNA: TGCAGCGCCGAGGCCCAAGAATGGGAGACCCAGTACTTC.

This chain joins TRBV15 and TRBJ1-5, with 10 positions matching TRBD1. J lost 4 bases, V lost 3 bases, and 9 bases had no gene match. The CDR3 covers 17 residues. CDR1 and CDR2 (germline): LNHNV, YYDKDF (reference sequence). The CDR3 nucleotides read TGTGCCACCAGCAGCCCCCTCGGGACAGGGGTTAATCAGCCCCAGCATTTT. Translation gives CATSSPLGTGVNQPQHF.

This chain connects TRBV7-2 to TRBJ2-7; perhaps TRBD2 as D (6 bases). The CDR3 has 17 residues. CDR1 SGHTA and CDR2 FQGNSA come from the germline V gene. Trimming removed 1 base from V and 2 bases from J, with 18 bases in between. The CDR3 reads CASSLGPPRGIPYEQYF. CDR3 coding DNA: TGTGCCAGCAGCTTAGGTCCCCCACGGGGGATACCCTACGAGCAGTACTTC.

This clonotype has only a few counts. The rearrangement uses TRBV20-1 and TRBJ2-7; TRBD1 aligns across 7 bases. Germline V gene sequence: CDR1 DFQATT, CDR2 SNEGSKA (reference sequence). The CDR3 loop spans 14 amino acids. DNA for the CDR3: TGCAGCCCCAGGGCCGAGACAGGGATCGACGAGCAGTACTTC. Protein product: CSPRAETGIDEQYF.

There are many counts of this clonotype. V is TRBV4-3 and J is TRBJ2-5; 11 bases map to TRBD2. The CDR3 loop spans 16 amino acids. Germline lookup yields CDR1 LGHNA and CDR2 YSLEER. Germline trimming cut 0 bases from V and 5 bases from J; bases unmatched to any gene: 5. Here the CDR3 reads CASSQEQLAGVETQYF. The CDR3 region has the DNA TGCGCCAGCAGCCAAGAGCAACTAGCGGGAGTGGAGACCCAGTACTTC.

CDR3 nucleotides: TGTGCCAGCAGAGGGGTAAGCGACAATGAGCAGTTCTTC. This encodes CASRGVSDNEQFF. V and J are TRBV2 and TRBJ2-1, with a weak D call TRBD1 (5 bases). Trimming pared 6 bases from V and 5 bases from J, leaving 11 bases between. In germline, CDR1 is SNHLY, CDR2 FYNNEI. The CDR3 length is 13 residues.

This clonotype has a count of ten or more. The rearrangement uses TRBV28 and TRBJ2-5, with 7 nucleotides matching TRBD1. Germline V gives CDR1 MDHEN, CDR2 SYDVKM. The CDR3 extends over 14 amino acids. The trim removed 2 bases at V and 4 bases at J, leaving 4 bases unmatched. The chain's CDR3 is CASSLNRGLETQYF. For the CDR3, the DNA is TGTGCCAGCAGTTTAAACAGGGGATTAGAGACCCAGTACTTC.

This clonotype was picked up a small number of times. The CDR3 bases are TGTGCCAGCAGCTTAAGCGGGAGCCCAGATACGCAGTATTTT. It codes for CASSLSGSPDTQYF. The chain couples TRBV7-2 to TRBJ2-3; 8 bases fit TRBD2. This CDR3 spans 14 amino acids. Germline V lookup: CDR1 SGHTA, CDR2 FQGNSA. J lost 4 bases, V lost 2 bases, and 2 bases had no gene match.

In its sample, this clonotype was seen a few times. V gene TRBV20-1 combines with J gene TRBJ2-7; D call uncertain. The CDR3 is 12 amino acids. Germline V gives CDR1 DFQATT, CDR2 SNEGSKA (reference sequence). The germline V and J ends were trimmed by 6 bases and 7 bases, with 16 bases remaining between them. CDR3 protein: CSAHGPDAEQYF. CDR3 nucleotides: TGCAGTGCCCATGGGCCAGACGCGGAGCAGTACTTC.

V usage is TRBV20-1 and J usage is TRBJ2-7; 7 bases agree with TRBD1. The CDR3 is 16 residues long. CDR1 and CDR2 from the germline V gene are DFQATT and SNEGSKA (reference sequence). J gave up 7 bases and V 6 bases, and 21 bases lay outside the gene matches. As DNA, the CDR3 is TGCAGTGCCCCCAGGAAGGCAGGGGGAATCCACGAGGAGCAGTACTTC. The encoded protein is CSAPRKAGGIHEEQYF.

V gene TRBV28 combines with J gene TRBJ2-4, with TRBD2 matching 9 bases. Trimming took 5 bases from V and 6 from J; bases not matched to a gene: 11. Germline V gene lookup returns CDR1 MDHEN and CDR2 SYDVKM. The CDR3 spans 16 residues. The CDR3 protein is CASSPLTKAGGNIQYF. CDR3 nucleotides: TGTGCCAGCAGTCCGCTTACGAAAGCGGGAGGAAACATTCAGTACTTC. Full variable domain (outside the CDR3, taken from reference TRBV28 and TRBJ2-4): DVKVTQSSRYLVKRTGEKVFLECVQDMDHENMFWYRQDPGLGLRLIYFSYDVKMKEKGDIPEGYSVSREKKERFSLILESASTNQTSMYLCASSPLTKAGGNIQYFGAGTRLSVL.

V is TRBV5-6 and J is TRBJ2-7, with D possibly called TRBD1 or TRBD2 (5 bases each). Germline CDR1 is SGHDT and CDR2 is YYEEEE. There are 14 residues in the CDR3. V was pared by 4 bases and J by 9 bases, with 20 bases between. The CDR3 sequence: CASSPSGAFTGQYF. CDR3 nucleotide sequence: TGTGCCAGCAGCCCCTCCGGGGCATTCACCGGGCAGTACTTC.

This clonotype was counted only a few times. This chain joins TRBV30 and TRBJ2-7; tentatively, D is TRBD1 (6 bases). CDR3 length: 13 residues. V gave up 3 bases and J gave up 3 bases, with 12 bases separating them. Germline loops: CDR1 GTSNPN, CDR2 SVGIG (reference sequence). In DNA, the CDR3 is TGTGCCTGGAGCCCCGACAGGTTCTACGAGCAGTACTTC. Its translation: CAWSPDRFYEQYF.

The table lists this clonotype with many counts. The V and J genes are TRBV29-1 and TRBJ2-3, with D perhaps matching TRBD2 (6 bases). The CDR3 sequence is 14 residues long. V lost 6 bases, J lost 2 bases, and 15 bases lay in between. Looked up from germline, CDR1 is SQVTM and CDR2 is ANQGSEA. Here the CDR3 reads CSVSHGGYTDTQYF. DNA of the CDR3: TGCAGCGTCTCCCACGGGGGTTACACAGATACGCAGTATTTT.

This clonotype was seen at least ten times. The chain uses TRBV24-1 and TRBJ2-1; 8 nucleotides align to TRBD2. Germline trimming cut 4 bases from V and 5 bases from J; bases unmatched to any gene: 6. The germline V gene has CDR1 KGHDR and CDR2 SFDVKD. The CDR3 spans 15 residues. CDR3 sequence (DNA): TGTGCCACCAGTGAAGGGACTAGTCTCCACAATGAGCAGTTCTTC. Its translation: CATSEGTSLHNEQFF.